This TCR beta chain stems from a study of T cell responses to AZD1222 COVID-19 vaccine. Findings of the study overall: Reportedly, close to half of spike-specific TCRs are directed against unmutated variant regions. Mostly white British, mostly female donors; authors suggested clonal diversity may be underestimated.

Clones were read by immunoSEQ multiplex PCR, and TCRdb kept only the in-frame ones, dropping some. Of 100,000 to 150,000 clones in the sample, about 93% are singletons; the top ten hold 4% to 5%. Concerning this clone itself: What it recognizes is unknown.

The source material was peripheral blood, sampled 28 days after the second dose of the MenACWY control vaccine. The receptor comes from an adult who received the MenACWY meningococcal vaccine as a control.

The chain's CDR3 is CASSVVDRGFTDTQYF. CDR3 sequence (DNA): TGTGCCAGCAGCGTAGTAGACAGGGGATTTACAGATACGCAGTATTTT. V usage is TRBV9 and J usage is TRBJ2-3, with 8 nucleotides matching TRBD1. Germline-derived CDR1 and CDR2 are SGDLS and YYNGEE. This CDR3 has 16 amino acids. The V gene end was trimmed by 0 bases and the J gene end by 3 bases; junction bases not matched to a gene: 6.